Following are 8 T cell receptor beta chains from one sample sequenced in a study of blood T cell repertoires in COVID-19. The protocol was immunoSEQ multiplex PCR, while the TCRdb copy is restricted to in-frame clones and leaves out a portion. The sample holds 150,000 to 200,000 clones, roughly four fifths seen once. Source material: peripheral blood. Receptors originate from a woman aged 40 to 50 with COVID-19, enrolled during active disease.

This clone was picked up one time. The chain employs TRBV27 and TRBJ1-5, with TRBD1 as a possible D gene (5 bases). V gave up 6 bases and J gave up 4 bases, with 16 bases separating them. The germline gives CDR1 MNHEY, CDR2 SMNVEV (reference sequence). This CDR3 has 15 amino acids. The CDR3 DNA reads TGTGCCAGCAGCTCGACCCCGGGGGAAAATCAGCCCCAGCATTTT. Translated, it gives CASSSTPGENQPQHF.

The genes are TRBV11-2 and TRBJ2-7; D possibly corresponds to TRBD1 (6 bases). Germline CDR1 reads SGHAT; CDR2 reads FQNNGV. V lost 5 bases, J lost 5 bases, and 13 bases lay in between. The length of the CDR3 is 13 residues. As DNA, the CDR3 is TGTGCCAGCAGCCACCAGGGGATCCACGAGCAGTACTTC. Protein: CASSHQGIHEQYF.

The genes are TRBV5-8 and TRBJ1-2; D ambiguous. This CDR3 spans 13 amino acids. CDR1 and CDR2 (germline): SGHTS, YDEGEE. The V end lost 2 bases, the J end lost 0 bases, and 5 bases lay between the germline ends. CDR3 sequence reads: CASSFRSNYGYTF. In nucleotides, the CDR3 is TGTGCCAGCAGCTTTAGATCTAACTATGGCTACACCTTC.

The gene calls are TRBV7-6 and TRBJ1-1; the match to TRBD1 covers 8 bases. The CDR3 runs to 17 residues. With 1 base clipped from V and 4 bases from J, the junction kept 11 bases outside the gene matches. CDR1 is SGHVS, CDR2 FNYEAQ, per germline. In DNA, the CDR3 is TGTGCCAGCAGCTTAGGCCCCGTGCACAGGGGGACCACTGAAGCTTTCTTT. Amino acids: CASSLGPVHRGTTEAFF.

The V and J genes are TRBV10-3 and TRBJ1-5; unclear D gene. CDR1 and CDR2 from the germline V gene are ENHRY and SYGVKD. The V gene lost 4 bases and the J gene lost 7 bases, with 8 bases spanning the gap. The CDR3 runs to 12 residues. CDR3 region: CAISGGEQPQHF. The CDR3 DNA is TGTGCCATCAGTGGCGGGGAGCAGCCCCAGCATTTT.

The chain links TRBV29-1 to TRBJ2-7; D gene uncertain. The CDR3 spans 12 residues. Germline V gene lookup returns CDR1 SQVTM and CDR2 ANQGSEA. The V gene lost 2 bases and the J gene lost 0 bases, with 5 bases spanning the gap. The DNA for the CDR3 is TGCAGCGTTGAAACCAGCTCCTACGAGCAGTACGTC. The encoded protein is CSVETSSYEQYV.

This clone was counted between two and nine times. The chain joins TRBV28 to TRBJ2-1, with 8 bases lining up with TRBD1. Germline V gives CDR1 MDHEN, CDR2 SYDVKM. Trimming removed 6 bases from V and 7 bases from J; junction bases left unmatched: 5. The CDR3 extends over 13 amino acids. CDR3 bases: TGTGCCAGCAGGCTACAGGGGGAGAATGAGCAGTTCTTC. Translation: CASRLQGENEQFF.

The chain recombines TRBV28 with TRBJ1-5, with D tentatively TRBD1 (6 bases). Germline assignment: CDR1 MDHEN and CDR2 SYDVKM. CDR3 length: 16 amino acids. Trimming left V 4 bases short and J 4 bases short, with 17 bases between. The CDR3 nucleotides are TGTGCCAGCAGTTCCGGACAGTTGCTAATTAATCAGCCCCAGCATTTT. Translation: CASSSGQLLINQPQHF.